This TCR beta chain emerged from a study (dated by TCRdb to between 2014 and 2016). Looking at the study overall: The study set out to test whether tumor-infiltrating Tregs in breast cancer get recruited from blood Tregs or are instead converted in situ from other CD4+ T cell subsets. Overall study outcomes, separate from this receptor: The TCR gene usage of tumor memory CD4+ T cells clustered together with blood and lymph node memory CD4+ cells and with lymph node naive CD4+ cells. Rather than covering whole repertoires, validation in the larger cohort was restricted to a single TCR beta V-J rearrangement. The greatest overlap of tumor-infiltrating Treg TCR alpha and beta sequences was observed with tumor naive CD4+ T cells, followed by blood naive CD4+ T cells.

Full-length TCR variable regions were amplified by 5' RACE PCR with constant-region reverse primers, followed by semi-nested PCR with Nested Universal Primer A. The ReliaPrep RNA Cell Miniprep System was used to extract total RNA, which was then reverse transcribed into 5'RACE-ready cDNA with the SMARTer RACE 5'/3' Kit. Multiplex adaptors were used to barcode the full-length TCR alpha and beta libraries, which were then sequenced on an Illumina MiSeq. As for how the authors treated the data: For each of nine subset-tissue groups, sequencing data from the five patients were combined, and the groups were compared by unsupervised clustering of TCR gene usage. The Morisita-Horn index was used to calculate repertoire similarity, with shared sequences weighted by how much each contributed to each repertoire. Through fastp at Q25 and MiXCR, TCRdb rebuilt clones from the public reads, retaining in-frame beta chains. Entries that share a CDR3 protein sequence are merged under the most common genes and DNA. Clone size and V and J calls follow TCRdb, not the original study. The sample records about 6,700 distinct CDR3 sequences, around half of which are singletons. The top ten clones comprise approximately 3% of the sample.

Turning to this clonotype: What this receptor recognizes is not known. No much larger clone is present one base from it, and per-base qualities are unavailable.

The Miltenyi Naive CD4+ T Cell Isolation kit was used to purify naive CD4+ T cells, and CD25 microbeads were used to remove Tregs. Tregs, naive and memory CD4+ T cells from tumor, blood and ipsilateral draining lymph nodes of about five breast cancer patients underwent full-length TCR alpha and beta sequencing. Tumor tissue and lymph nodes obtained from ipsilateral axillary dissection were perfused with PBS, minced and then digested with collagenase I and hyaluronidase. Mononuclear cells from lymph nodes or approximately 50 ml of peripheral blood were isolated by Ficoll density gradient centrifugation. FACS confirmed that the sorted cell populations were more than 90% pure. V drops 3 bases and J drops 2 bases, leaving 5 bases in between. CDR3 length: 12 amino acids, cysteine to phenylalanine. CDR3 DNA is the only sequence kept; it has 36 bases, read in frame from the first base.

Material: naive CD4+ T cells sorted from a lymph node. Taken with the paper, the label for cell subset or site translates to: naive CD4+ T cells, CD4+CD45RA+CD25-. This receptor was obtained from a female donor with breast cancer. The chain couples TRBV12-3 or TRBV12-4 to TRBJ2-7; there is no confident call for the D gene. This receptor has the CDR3 CASSFLPYEQYF. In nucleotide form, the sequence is TGTGCCAGCAGTTTCCTACCCTACGAGCAGTACTTC.